This TCR beta chain was found in a study of vaccination effects on CD4 cells after COVID-19. Whole-study context: Sampling occurred a median 72 days post second dose, range 14 to 241.

In regard to this clone: Its antigen remains unknown.

Clones were read by immunoSEQ multiplex PCR, and TCRdb kept only the in-frame ones, dropping some. The data show about 22,000 clones, about 70% seen once. The CDR3 is 15 residues long. From germline, CDR1 is SEHNR and CDR2 FQNEAQ (reference sequence). Trimming left V 2 bases short and J 4 bases short, with 11 bases between. Pools of viral peptides were used by the ViraFEST assay to expand antigen-specific CD4+ T cells ahead of sequencing. Scientists isolated CD4+ T cells after a roughly ten-day culture period ended. Either the mRNA-1273 or the BNT162b2 vaccine was given to participants as two doses. Every well housed 2.1 million or so PBMC, which grew in culture alongside around 10 IU/ml IL-2 and around 10 ug/ml peptides.

This specimen consisted of CD4+ T cells from PBMCs cultured with SARS-CoV-2 spike peptides, obtained after COVID-19 vaccination. This chain uses TRBV7-9 with TRBJ2-2; D may match TRBD1 or TRBD2 (6 bases each). This TCR was sampled from a human donor who received a COVID-19 vaccine. The CDR3 here is CASSLLGGGTGELFF. For the CDR3, the DNA is TGTGCCAGCAGCTTACTAGGAGGGGGCACCGGGGAGCTGTTTTTT.